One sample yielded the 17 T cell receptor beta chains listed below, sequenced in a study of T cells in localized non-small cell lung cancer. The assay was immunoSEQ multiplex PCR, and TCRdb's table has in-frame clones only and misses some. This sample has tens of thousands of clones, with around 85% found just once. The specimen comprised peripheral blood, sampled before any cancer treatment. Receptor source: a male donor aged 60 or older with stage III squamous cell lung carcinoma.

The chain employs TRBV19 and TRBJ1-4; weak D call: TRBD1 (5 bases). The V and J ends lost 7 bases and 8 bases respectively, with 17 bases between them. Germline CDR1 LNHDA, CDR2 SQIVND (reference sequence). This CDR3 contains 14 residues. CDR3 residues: CASNSDTRGEKLFF. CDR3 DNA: TGTGCCAGTAATTCGGACACTCGGGGGGAAAAACTGTTTTTT.

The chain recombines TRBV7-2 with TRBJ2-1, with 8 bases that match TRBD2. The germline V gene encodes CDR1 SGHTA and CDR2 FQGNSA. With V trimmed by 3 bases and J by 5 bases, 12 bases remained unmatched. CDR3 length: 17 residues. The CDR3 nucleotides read TGTGCCAGCAGCTTCGCCTCTAGGCGGGGGGCGGACAATGAGCAGTTCTTC. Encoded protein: CASSFASRRGADNEQFF. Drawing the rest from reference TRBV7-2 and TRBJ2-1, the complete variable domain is GAGVSQSPSNKVTEKGKDVELRCDPISGHTALYWYRQSLGQGLEFLIYFQGNSAPDKSGLPSDRFSAERTGGSVSTLTIQRTQQEDSAVYLCASSFASRRGADNEQFFGPGTRLTVL.

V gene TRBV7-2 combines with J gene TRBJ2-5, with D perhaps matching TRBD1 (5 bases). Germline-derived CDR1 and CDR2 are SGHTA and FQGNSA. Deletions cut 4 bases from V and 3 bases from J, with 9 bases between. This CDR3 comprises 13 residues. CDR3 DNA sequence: TGTGCCAGCAGCTCCAGGGCTAAAGAGACCCAGTACTTC. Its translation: CASSSRAKETQYF.

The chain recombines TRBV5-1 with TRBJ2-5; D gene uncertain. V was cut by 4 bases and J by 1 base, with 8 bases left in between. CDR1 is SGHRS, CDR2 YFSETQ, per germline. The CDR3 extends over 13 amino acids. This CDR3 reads CASSRETQETQYF. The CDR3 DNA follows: TGCGCCAGCAGCAGGGAAACCCAAGAGACCCAGTACTTC.

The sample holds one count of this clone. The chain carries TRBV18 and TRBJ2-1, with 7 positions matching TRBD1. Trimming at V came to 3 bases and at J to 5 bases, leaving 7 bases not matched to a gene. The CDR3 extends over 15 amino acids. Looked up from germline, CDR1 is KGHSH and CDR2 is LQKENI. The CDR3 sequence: CASSPRQGVNNEQFF. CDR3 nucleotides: TGTGCCAGCTCACCGCGACAGGGAGTAAACAATGAGCAGTTCTTC.

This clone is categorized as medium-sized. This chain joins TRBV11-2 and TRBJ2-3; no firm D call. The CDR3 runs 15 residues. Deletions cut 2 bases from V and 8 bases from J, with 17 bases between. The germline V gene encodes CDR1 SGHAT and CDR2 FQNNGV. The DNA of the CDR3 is TGTGCCAGCAGCTTATCCCGAGAAGGGTTGGCTACGCAGTATTTT. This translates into CASSLSREGLATQYF.

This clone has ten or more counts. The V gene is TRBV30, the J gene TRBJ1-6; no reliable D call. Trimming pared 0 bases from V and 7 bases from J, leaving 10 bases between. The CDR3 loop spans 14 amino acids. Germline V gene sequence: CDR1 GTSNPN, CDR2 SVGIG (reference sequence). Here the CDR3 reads CAWSVGLRNSPLHF. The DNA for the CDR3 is TGTGCCTGGAGTGTTGGATTAAGGAATTCACCCCTCCACTTT.

The CDR3 region is CASSHASGTVGIEAFF. DNA of the CDR3: TGCGCCAGCAGCCACGCGTCGGGGACAGTGGGGATTGAAGCTTTCTTT. The gene calls are TRBV4-1 and TRBJ1-1; 7 bases align to TRBD1. Per the germline V gene, CDR1 is MGHRA and CDR2 is YSYEKL. The CDR3 loop spans 16 amino acids. V lost 3 bases and J lost 7; bases outside the gene matches: 14.

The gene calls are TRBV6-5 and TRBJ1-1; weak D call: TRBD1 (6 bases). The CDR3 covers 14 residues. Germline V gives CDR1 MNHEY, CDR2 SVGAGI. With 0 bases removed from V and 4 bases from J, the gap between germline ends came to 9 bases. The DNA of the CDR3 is TGTGCCAGCAGTTACTCACAGGGTACCACTGAAGCTTTCTTT. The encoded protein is CASSYSQGTTEAFF.

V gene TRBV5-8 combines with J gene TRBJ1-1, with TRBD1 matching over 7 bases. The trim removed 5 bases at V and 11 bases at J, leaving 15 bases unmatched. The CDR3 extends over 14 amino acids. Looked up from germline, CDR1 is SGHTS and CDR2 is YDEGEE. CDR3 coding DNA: TGTGCCAGCAGGCTGAGGCGTGACAGGGATTCCGCTTTCTTT. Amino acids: CASRLRRDRDSAFF.

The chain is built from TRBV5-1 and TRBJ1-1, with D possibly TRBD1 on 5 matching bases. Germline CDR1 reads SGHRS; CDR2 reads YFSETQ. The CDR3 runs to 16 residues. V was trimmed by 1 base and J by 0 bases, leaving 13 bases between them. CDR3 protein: CASSLRQLNMNTEAFF. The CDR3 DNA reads TGCGCCAGCAGCTTGCGACAGCTGAACATGAACACTGAAGCTTTCTTT.

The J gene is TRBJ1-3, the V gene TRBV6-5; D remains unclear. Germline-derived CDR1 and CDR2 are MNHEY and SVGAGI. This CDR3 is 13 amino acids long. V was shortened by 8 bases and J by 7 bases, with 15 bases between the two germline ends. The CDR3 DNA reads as TGTGCCAGCTCCGGGATCTTGGGGAACACCATATATTTT. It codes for CASSGILGNTIYF.

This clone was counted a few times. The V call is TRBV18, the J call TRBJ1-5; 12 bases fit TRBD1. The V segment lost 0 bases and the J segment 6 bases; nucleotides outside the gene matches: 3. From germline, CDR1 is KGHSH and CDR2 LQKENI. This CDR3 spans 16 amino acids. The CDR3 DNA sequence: TGTGCCAGCTCACCACCGTTGGGACAGGGGGCTCAGCCCCAGCATTTT. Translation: CASSPPLGQGAQPQHF.

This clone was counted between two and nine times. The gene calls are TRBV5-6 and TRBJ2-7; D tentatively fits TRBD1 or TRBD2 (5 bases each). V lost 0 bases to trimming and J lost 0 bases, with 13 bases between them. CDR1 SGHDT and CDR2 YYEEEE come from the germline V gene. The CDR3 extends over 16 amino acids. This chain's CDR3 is CASSLAAGRASYEQYF. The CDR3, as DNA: TGTGCCAGCAGCTTGGCGGCAGGGAGAGCCTCCTACGAGCAGTACTTC.

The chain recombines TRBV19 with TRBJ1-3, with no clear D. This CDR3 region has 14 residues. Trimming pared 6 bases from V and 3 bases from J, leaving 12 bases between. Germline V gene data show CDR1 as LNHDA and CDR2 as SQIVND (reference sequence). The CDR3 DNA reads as TGTGCCAGTAGCCACGCCGGGGTTGGAAACACCATATATTTT. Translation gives CASSHAGVGNTIYF. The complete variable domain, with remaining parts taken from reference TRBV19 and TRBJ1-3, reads DGGITQSPKYLFRKEGQNVTLSCEQNLNHDAMYWYRQDPGQGLRLIYYSQIVNDFQKGDIAEGYSVSREKKESFPLTVTSAQKNPTAFYLCASSHAGVGNTIYFGEGSWLTVV.

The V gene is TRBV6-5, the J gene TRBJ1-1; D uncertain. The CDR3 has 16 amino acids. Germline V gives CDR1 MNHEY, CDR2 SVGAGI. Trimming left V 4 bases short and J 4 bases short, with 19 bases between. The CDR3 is CASSSEGGTSPTEAFF. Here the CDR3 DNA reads TGTGCCAGCAGTTCCGAGGGAGGAACCAGCCCCACTGAAGCTTTCTTT.

CDR3 in amino acids: CASSAGTGGYNGYTF. The CDR3 coding sequence is TGTGCCAGCAGTGCCGGGACAGGGGGGTATAACGGCTACACCTTC. The chain is built from TRBV6-1 and TRBJ1-2; 11 nucleotides line up with TRBD1. This CDR3 region has 15 residues. Germline V gene sequence: CDR1 MNHNS, CDR2 SASEGT. Trimming at V came to 4 bases and at J to 8 bases, leaving 9 bases not matched to a gene.